The source of this T cell receptor beta chain is a study of blood T cell repertoires in COVID-19. Turning to the study itself: PBMCs, B-cell-depleted T cells, or T cells provided the cDNA or gDNA that made up the material.

The method was immunoSEQ multiplex PCR; TCRdb's version includes in-frame clones alone and lacks a portion of them. The table has almost 250,000 clones, approximately 90% seen once. The ends lost 10 bases at V and 1 base at J; junction bases unmatched: 7. This CDR3 spans 14 amino acids. Germline V gene lookup returns CDR1 LNHNV and CDR2 YYDKDF (reference sequence). The chain recombines TRBV15 with TRBJ1-1; TRBD1 agrees at 9 bases. The sample taken for sequencing was PBMCs or T cells enriched from blood (not recorded which). The sequence derives from a woman in her twenties or thirties who had recovered from COVID-19. CDR3: CASADRGWNTEAFF. CDR3 nucleotides: TGTGCCAGTGCGGACAGGGGATGGAACACTGAAGCTTTCTTT.